The present TCR beta chain was sequenced within a study of cytomegalovirus exposure and HLA in healthy donors. Overall study results and limits: A later look showed TCR association rates differing by HLA locus, highest for DRB1 and lowest for HLA-C. Donors were assumed by presence/absence analyses to have roughly uniform sequencing depth. Sequences of the TCR beta chain were said to predict the HLA-A and HLA-B alleles of most subjects accurately.

As regards this clone: Antigen: not known.

The PCR was carried out with 60 Vbeta primers and 13 Jbeta primers. Assay used: immunoSEQ multiplex PCR; TCRdb lists only in-frame clones, some missing. The sample holds approximately 140,000 clones, around 75% seen once. Germline-derived CDR1 and CDR2 are SEHNR and FQNEAQ (reference sequence). Trimming removed 4 bases at V and 2 bases at J, with 17 bases between. There are 16 residues in the CDR3. The sequence came from a woman aged 18-29 years in good health and CMV-seronegative. Sequencing input: PBMCs. This chain joins TRBV7-9 and TRBJ2-5, with a possible D match to TRBD2 (5 bases). In DNA, the CDR3 is TGTGCCAGCAGCTGGGCGAGGCGGGCCTTTCAAGAGACCCAGTACTTC. Encoded protein: CASSWARRAFQETQYF.